Listed below are T cell receptor beta chains from one sample, sequenced in a study of blood T cells in healthy people across ages. TCRdb passed the 5' RACE reads through MiXCR, listing each CDR3 protein once. The repertoire holds 1.5 million to 2 million distinct CDR3 sequences, with 28% as singletons. The sequenced sample consisted of blood. The source of these receptors is a woman in her 30s in good health. CDR3s include the opening cysteine and the closing phenylalanine or tryptophan. Each record gives: J gene, V gene, clone size, D gene, CDR3 protein, CDR3 DNA. The D gene is left open where the match is weak. Expanded clones are given a class, and other clones once, few, many or no size at all.

TRBJ2-7 | TRBV29-1 | many | TRBD2 | CSGGGDAYEQYF | TGCAGCGGGGGAGGGGACGCCTACGAGCAGTACTTC
TRBJ2-3 | TRBV3-1 | . | . | CASVGPDTQYF | TGTGCCAGCGTAGGGCCAGATACGCAGTATTTT
TRBJ2-1 | TRBV7-3 | . | TRBD2 | CASSLSWGGTEQFF | TGTGCCAGCAGCTTAAGCTGGGGGGGGACGGAGCAGTTCTTC
TRBJ2-5 | TRBV5-5 | . | . | CASSVGGSETQYF | TGTGCCAGCAGCGTGGGGGGCTCGGAGACCCAGTACTTC
TRBJ1-5 | TRBV20-1 | . | . | CSASEPGGRGQPQHF | TGCAGTGCTAGTGAGCCTGGGGGGCGAGGACAGCCCCAGCATTTT
TRBJ2-7 | TRBV9 | . | . | CASSVGRWAGVYDQYF | TGTGCCAGCAGCGTAGGTAGGTGGGCCGGCGTCTACGATCAGTACTTC
TRBJ2-3 | TRBV28 | few | TRBD2 | CASRRLADTQYF | TGTGCCAGCAGGCGACTAGCGGATACGCAGTATTTT
TRBJ1-5 | TRBV6-5 | few | . | CASSLQQGNQPQHF | TGTGCCAGCAGTCTCCAACAGGGTAATCAGCCCCAGCATTTT
TRBJ2-1 | TRBV10-3 | . | TRBD2 | CSSTGTSGSKRNEQFF | TGTTCTTCCACGGGGACTAGCGGGAGTAAGAGGAATGAGCAGTTCTTC
TRBJ1-1 | TRBV7-2 | . | TRBD1 | CASSRGQGIEAFF | TGTGCCAGCAGCCGAGGACAGGGGATTGAAGCTTTCTTT
TRBJ2-7 | TRBV24-1 | few | . | CATSDERLDEQYF | TGTGCCACCAGTGATGAACGACTGGACGAGCAGTACTTC
TRBJ2-7 | TRBV2 | . | TRBD2 | CASSEARGGNIRYF | TGTGCCAGCAGTGAAGCGCGCGGGGGTAACATTCGGTACTTC
TRBJ2-3 | TRBV20-1 | . | . | CSADHGGRDTQYF | TGCAGTGCTGACCACGGGGGGCGGGATACGCAGTATTTT
TRBJ2-7 | TRBV6-1 | few | TRBD2 | CASSELAGLAGKYEQYF | TGTGCCAGCAGTGAACTAGCAGGACTAGCGGGGAAATACGAGCAGTACTTC
TRBJ1-2 | TRBV5-1 | . | . | CASSPSPGEYGYTF | TGCGCCAGCAGCCCTTCTCCGGGGGAGTATGGCTACACCTTC